Each of the 32 T cell receptor beta chains below was sequenced from the same sample in a study of T cell changes during pregnancy in multiple sclerosis. This table comes from immunoSEQ multiplex PCR, and its TCRdb copy is limited to in-frame clones, with some not included. This table holds 38,000 or so clones, under 95% found once. The material sequenced was CD4+ T cells from peripheral blood mononuclear cells, taken in the second trimester of pregnancy. Receptor source: a female donor in good health, enrolled as a control in a pregnancy study.

V and J are TRBV5-1 and TRBJ1-4; no clear D gene. CDR3 length: 13 residues. V was trimmed by 6 bases and J by 8 bases, leaving 14 bases between them. Germline V gene lookup returns CDR1 SGHRS and CDR2 YFSETQ. The CDR3 loop reads CASMEGAGEKLFF. The CDR3 nucleotides are TGCGCCAGCATGGAGGGCGCTGGGGAAAAACTGTTTTTT.

This sequence joins TRBV7-2 and TRBJ2-4; 9 nucleotides align to TRBD2. Germline V gene sequence: CDR1 SGHTA, CDR2 FQGNSA. The CDR3 covers 15 residues. V trimming: 4 bases; J trimming: 4 bases; junction bases outside the gene matches: 5. The CDR3 DNA is TGTGCCAGCAGCTCCAGCGGGGGGATGAAAAACATTCAGTACTTC. Translated, it gives CASSSSGGMKNIQYF. The complete variable domain, with remaining parts taken from reference TRBV7-2 and TRBJ2-4, reads GAGVSQSPSNKVTEKGKDVELRCDPISGHTALYWYRQSLGQGLEFLIYFQGNSAPDKSGLPSDRFSAERTGGSVSTLTIQRTQQEDSAVYLCASSSSGGMKNIQYFGAGTRLSVL.

V gene TRBV21-1 combines with J gene TRBJ1-1. TRBV21-1 is noted as a pseudogene. The CDR3 contains 10 residues. The CDR3 is CASTSTEAFF. The CDR3 bases are TGTGCCAGCACGAGCACTGAAGCTTTCTTT.

The V call is TRBV5-1, the J call TRBJ2-2, with 9 bases aligning to TRBD1. V shed 4 bases, J shed 3 bases, and the junction held 4 bases outside the gene matches. Germline lookup yields CDR1 SGHRS and CDR2 YFSETQ. The CDR3 contains 15 residues. The CDR3 here is CASSVGDRDTGELFF. The CDR3 nucleotides read TGCGCCAGCAGCGTGGGGGACAGGGACACCGGGGAGCTGTTTTTT. Full variable domain (remainder filled in from reference TRBV5-1 and TRBJ2-2): KAGVTQTPRYLIKTRGQQVTLSCSPISGHRSVSWYQQTPGQGLQFLFEYFSETQRNKGNFPGRFSGRQFSNSRSEMNVSTLELGDSALYLCASSVGDRDTGELFFGEGSRLTVL.

The rearrangement joins TRBV7-9 to TRBJ1-2; 7 bases agree with TRBD1. Germline V gene data show CDR1 as SEHNR and CDR2 as FQNEAQ (reference sequence). Trimming at V came to 1 base and at J to 4 bases, leaving 3 bases not matched to a gene. There are 14 residues in the CDR3. This CDR3 is CASSLVGTAYGYTF. DNA of the CDR3: TGTGCCAGCAGCTTAGTCGGGACAGCCTATGGCTACACCTTC.

The rearrangement joins TRBV5-6 to TRBJ1-2; TRBD1 aligns across 7 bases. Germline loops: CDR1 SGHDT, CDR2 YYEEEE. The CDR3 has 15 residues. V shed 0 bases, J shed 2 bases, and the junction held 4 bases outside the gene matches. The CDR3 loop reads CASSLGGQHNYGYTF. CDR3 nucleotides: TGTGCCAGCAGCTTGGGGGGACAGCACAACTATGGCTACACCTTC. The full variable domain, in which reference TRBV5-6 and TRBJ1-2 provide the parts outside the CDR3, is DAGVTQSPTHLIKTRGQQVTLRCSPKSGHDTVSWYQQALGQGPQFIFQYYEEEERQRGNFPDRFSGHQFPNYSSELNVNALLLGDSALYLCASSLGGQHNYGYTFGSGTRLTVV.

The rearrangement joins TRBV15 to TRBJ2-7; D is possibly TRBD2 (5 bases). CDR1 LNHNV and CDR2 YYDKDF come from the germline V gene (reference sequence). With 0 bases removed from V and 6 bases from J, the gap between germline ends came to 15 bases. The CDR3 sequence is 15 residues long. The CDR3 DNA reads TGTGCCACCAGCAGAGAGCCGGGAATTGTCGGCGAGCAGTACTTC. This translates into CATSREPGIVGEQYF.

The chain uses TRBV5-1 and TRBJ1-6; perhaps TRBD1 as D (5 bases). CDR1 is SGHRS, CDR2 YFSETQ, per germline. Deletions cut 3 bases from V and 8 bases from J, with 21 bases between. This CDR3 region has 17 residues. CDR3 region: CASSSRGLGRDDSPLHF. Written as DNA, the CDR3 is TGCGCCAGCAGCTCCCGGGGACTCGGCAGGGATGATTCACCCCTCCACTTT.

The V and J genes are TRBV11-2 and TRBJ1-2, with 8 bases matching TRBD1. The CDR3 runs to 14 residues. Losses at the gene ends were 0 bases for V and 5 bases for J; bases not matched to a gene: 2. Germline V gene lookup returns CDR1 SGHAT and CDR2 FQNNGV. The CDR3 loop reads CASSLEGTGYGYTF. CDR3 nucleotides: TGTGCCAGCAGCTTAGAGGGGACAGGTTATGGCTACACCTTC.

This chain connects TRBV7-6 to TRBJ2-5; tentative D call: TRBD1 (5 bases). Trimming took 0 bases from V and 3 from J, leaving 11 bases between them. The CDR3 runs to 15 residues. The germline gives CDR1 SGHVS, CDR2 FNYEAQ. CDR3 coding DNA: TGTGCCAGCAGCTTAGCGAATATAGGGGAAGAGACCCAGTACTTC. This gives the protein CASSLANIGEETQYF.

The J gene is TRBJ1-4, the V gene TRBV5-6; possible D gene TRBD1, 6 bases. V was cut by 4 bases and J by 4 bases, with 11 bases left in between. The CDR3 contains 14 residues. Germline assignment: CDR1 SGHDT and CDR2 YYEEEE. CDR3 DNA: TGTGCCAGCAGCCGGGGACAAAATAATGAAAAACTGTTTTTT. Its translation is CASSRGQNNEKLFF.

The genes are TRBV5-8 and TRBJ1-2; no definite D call. Per germline, CDR1 SGHTS and CDR2 YDEGEE. The ends were cut back, 0 bases at V and 6 bases at J, with 6 bases in the middle. The CDR3 length is 12 residues. CDR3 sequence reads: CASSLARHGYTF. CDR3 bases: TGTGCCAGCAGCTTGGCGCGGCATGGCTACACCTTC.

The gene calls are TRBV5-1 and TRBJ1-6; D is unresolved. V lost 0 bases, J lost 9 bases, and 7 bases lay in between. The length of the CDR3 is 13 residues. From germline, CDR1 is SGHRS and CDR2 YFSETQ. CDR3 in amino acids: CASSLAESSPLHF. Written as DNA, the CDR3 is TGCGCCAGCAGCTTGGCCGAGAGTTCACCCCTCCACTTT.

This chain links TRBV4-2 with TRBJ2-7, with 8 bases aligning to TRBD1. Trimming removed 1 base from V and 4 bases from J; junction bases left unmatched: 9. There are 16 residues in the CDR3. Germline CDR1 is LGHNA and CDR2 is YNFKEQ. The DNA for the CDR3 is TGTGCCAGCAGCCAAGCCCCAGGGGGCCCCCGGTACGAGCAGTACTTC. Translated, it gives CASSQAPGGPRYEQYF.

The rearrangement uses TRBV7-8 and TRBJ1-5; 9 nucleotides match TRBD1. V was clipped by 5 bases and J by 6 bases; unmatched bases: 8. The germline V gene encodes CDR1 SGHVS and CDR2 FQNEAQ. There are 15 residues in the CDR3. DNA of the CDR3: TGTGCCAGCAGCCACGAAGGGACAGGGCGTCAGCCCCAGCATTTT. Translation gives CASSHEGTGRQPQHF.

The chain uses TRBV5-1 and TRBJ2-7; a possible D gene is TRBD1 (6 bases). With 5 bases removed from V and 0 bases from J, the gap between germline ends came to 12 bases. Germline CDR1 and CDR2: SGHRS and YFSETQ. CDR3 length: 14 residues. CDR3 region: CASSGQGSSYEQYF. The CDR3 nucleotides read TGCGCCAGCAGTGGGCAGGGGAGCTCCTACGAGCAGTACTTC.

In its sample, this clone was seen a few times. The rearrangement links TRBV20-1 to TRBJ1-1, with D uncertain. This CDR3 is built from 10 residues. CDR1 is DFQATT and CDR2 is SNEGSKA in the germline V gene (reference sequence). CDR3 nucleotide sequence: TGCACGTCCGGGAGAACTGAAGCTTTCTTT. It yields the protein CTSGRTEAFF.

The chain uses TRBV6-5 and TRBJ1-1; TRBD1 agrees at 12 bases. Germline values: CDR1 MNHEY, CDR2 SVGAGI. The V gene end was trimmed by 4 bases and the J gene end by 5 bases; junction bases not matched to a gene: 5. The CDR3 totals 15 residues. CDR3 sequence reads: CASSWDRGPGTEAFF. The CDR3 DNA is TGTGCCAGCAGTTGGGACAGGGGGCCCGGGACTGAAGCTTTCTTT.

The gene calls are TRBV11-2 and TRBJ1-4; 8 bases line up with TRBD1. J lost 10 bases, V lost 5 bases, and 6 bases had no gene match. This CDR3 has 13 residues. Germline V gene lookup returns CDR1 SGHAT and CDR2 FQNNGV. In DNA, the CDR3 is TGTGCCAGCAGCCTTGGACAGGGAAGAAAACTGTTTTTT. Translated: CASSLGQGRKLFF.

The CDR3 is CASSDGTSGGDTQYF. In DNA, the CDR3 is TGTGCCAGCAGTGACGGGACTAGCGGGGGGGATACGCAGTATTTT. This sequence joins TRBV6-6 and TRBJ2-3; TRBD2 matches at 15 bases. The ends lost 5 bases at V and 6 bases at J; junction bases unmatched: 3. Germline V gives CDR1 MNHNY, CDR2 SVGAGI (reference sequence). The CDR3 runs 15 residues.

V gene TRBV4-2 combines with J gene TRBJ1-4, with unresolved D. From germline, CDR1 is LGHNA and CDR2 YNFKEQ. V lost 1 base and J lost 0, with 12 bases in between. This CDR3 has 17 amino acids. This CDR3 is CASSQVHGGPTNEKLFF. The CDR3 DNA follows: TGTGCCAGCAGCCAAGTCCATGGAGGCCCAACTAATGAAAAACTGTTTTTT.

The chain has TRBV18 and TRBJ2-5; TRBD1 matches 8 bases. The CDR3 is 14 amino acids. V was clipped by 4 bases and J by 2 bases; unmatched bases: 3. Germline lookup yields CDR1 KGHSH and CDR2 LQKENI. CDR3 in DNA: TGTGCCAGCTCACGCAACAGGGGGCAAGAGACCCAGTACTTC. It specifies CASSRNRGQETQYF.

This clone appeared once. The chain couples TRBV7-2 to TRBJ1-6; D is unresolved. The CDR3 is 11 residues long. Germline V CDR1 and CDR2: SGHTA, FQGNSA. V lost 1 base and J 12 bases, leaving 4 bases between the germline ends. This chain's CDR3 is CASSLGVPLHF. As DNA, the CDR3 is TGTGCCAGCAGCTTAGGAGTACCCCTCCACTTT. Full variable domain (remainder filled in from reference TRBV7-2 and TRBJ1-6): GAGVSQSPSNKVTEKGKDVELRCDPISGHTALYWYRQSLGQGLEFLIYFQGNSAPDKSGLPSDRFSAERTGGSVSTLTIQRTQQEDSAVYLCASSLGVPLHFGNGTRLTVT.

The rearrangement joins TRBV4-1 to TRBJ2-5, with TRBD1 matching 7 bases. The germline gives CDR1 MGHRA, CDR2 YSYEKL. There are 17 residues in the CDR3. The V segment lost 1 base and the J segment 4 bases; nucleotides outside the gene matches: 12. DNA of the CDR3: TGCGCCAGCAGCCAAGTTGGCGAGGGGGCGAAGAGAGAGACCCAGTACTTC. This translates into CASSQVGEGAKRETQYF.

This clone was counted only a few times. This chain connects TRBV5-1 to TRBJ2-7, with D possibly TRBD1 on 5 matching bases. From germline, CDR1 is SGHRS and CDR2 YFSETQ. Trimming shortened V by 6 bases and J by 7 bases, and 20 bases separated the two germline ends. This CDR3 has 14 residues. CDR3 nucleotides: TGCGCCAGCACCCCTCTTGGGGCCGTCTTGGAGCAGTACTTC. It codes for CASTPLGAVLEQYF.

This chain connects TRBV18 to TRBJ2-7, with 8 bases fitting TRBD2. Germline V gives CDR1 KGHSH, CDR2 LQKENI. V shed 2 bases and J 5 bases; nucleotides not matched to a gene: 5. This CDR3 has 14 amino acids. The CDR3 loop reads CASSPTGGWDEQYF. The CDR3 DNA reads as TGTGCCAGCTCACCAACGGGGGGGTGGGACGAGCAGTACTTC.

The chain uses TRBV14 and TRBJ2-3; D ambiguous. The CDR3 is made up of 13 amino acids. V lost 4 bases, J lost 4 bases, and 9 bases lay in between. CDR1 is SGHDN and CDR2 is FVKESK in the germline V gene. CDR3 sequence (DNA): TGTGCCAGCAGCCTAGCAGCCGCAGATACGCAGTATTTT. It yields the protein CASSLAAADTQYF.

This chain connects TRBV19 to TRBJ2-7; a possible D gene is TRBD1 (7 bases). The CDR3 length is 15 residues. The V gene lost 2 bases and the J gene lost 2 bases, with 13 bases spanning the gap. Germline V gene lookup returns CDR1 LNHDA and CDR2 SQIVND (reference sequence). The CDR3 protein is CASSIMPGGTYEQYF. DNA for the CDR3: TGTGCCAGTAGTATAATGCCAGGGGGGACCTACGAGCAGTACTTC.

The CDR3: CAWSEDSFYGYTF. The CDR3 DNA reads TGTGCCTGGAGTGAGGACAGTTTCTATGGCTACACCTTC. This chain links TRBV30 with TRBJ1-2, with D possibly being TRBD1 (6 bases). The ends were cut back, 1 base at V and 4 bases at J, with 10 bases in the middle. Germline lookup yields CDR1 GTSNPN and CDR2 SVGIG (reference sequence). The length of the CDR3 is 13 residues. Full variable domain (remainder filled in from reference TRBV30 and TRBJ1-2): SQTIHQWPATLVQPVGSPLSLECTVEGTSNPNLYWYRQAAGRGLQLLFYSVGIGQISSEVPQNLSASRPQDRQFILSSKKLLLSDSGFYLCAWSEDSFYGYTFGSGTRLTVV.

This chain joins TRBV5-4 and TRBJ1-5; D not resolved. Germline V lookup: CDR1 SGHNT, CDR2 YYREEE (reference sequence). This CDR3 spans 16 amino acids. Trimming took off 1 base at V and 6 bases at J, with 17 bases between the two ends. The CDR3 sequence is CASSLYGGKVGQPQHF. As DNA, the CDR3 is TGTGCCAGCAGCTTGTATGGAGGGAAGGTCGGTCAGCCCCAGCATTTT.

The genes are TRBV7-2 and TRBJ1-2; TRBD1 matches at 7 bases. With V trimmed by 5 bases and J by 8 bases, 8 bases remained unmatched. This CDR3 is built from 13 residues. CDR1 is SGHTA and CDR2 is FQGNSA in the germline V gene. This CDR3 is CASSLQGMGGYTF. CDR3 DNA sequence: TGTGCCAGCAGCCTACAGGGGATGGGGGGCTACACCTTC.

This sequence joins TRBV6-1 and TRBJ2-5; 11 nucleotides match TRBD2. Trimming cost V 6 bases and J 1 base; bases outside gene matches: 4. Germline assignment: CDR1 MNHNS and CDR2 SASEGT. This CDR3 is 15 amino acids long. The CDR3 is CASSYSGGAQETQYF. As DNA, the CDR3 is TGTGCCAGCAGCTATAGCGGGGGGGCCCAAGAGACCCAGTACTTC.